Listed here are 8 T cell receptor beta chains from one sample, sequenced in a study of post-analysis software for immune sequencing data. Study-level points and caveats: Relative to controls, patients had five TRBV segments at higher frequency, with TRBV5-6, TRBV5-1 and TRBV20-1 among these.

TCR beta cDNA libraries had unique molecular identifiers. TCRdb passed the PCR reads through MiXCR, listing each CDR3 protein once. The sample carries about 460,000 distinct CDR3 sequences, 40% to 55% recorded once. Their target antigens are unknown. Sequences were obtained from blood. The receptors originated from a girl between 10 and 17 years old with multiple sclerosis.

The V and J genes are TRBV11-1 and TRBJ2-2; unclear D gene. Deletions cut 2 bases from V and 3 bases from J, with 7 bases between. CDR1 SGHAT and CDR2 FQDESV come from the germline V gene (reference sequence). The CDR3 runs to 14 residues. CDR3 residues: CASSLNLDTGELFF. The DNA for the CDR3 is TGTGCCAGCAGCTTAAATCTGGACACCGGGGAGCTGTTTTTT. The whole variable domain, remainder taken from reference TRBV11-1 and TRBJ2-2, is EAEVAQSPRYKITEKSQAVAFWCDPISGHATLYWYRQILGQGPELLVQFQDESVVDDSQLPKDRFSAERLKGVDSTLKIQPAELGDSAMYLCASSLNLDTGELFFGEGSRLTVL.

This rearrangement joins TRBV29-1 to TRBJ1-2; no reliable D call. With 7 bases removed from V and 4 bases from J, the gap between germline ends came to 13 bases. The CDR3 totals 12 residues. The germline V gene has CDR1 SQVTM and CDR2 ANQGSEA. This CDR3 is CSALGGSYGYTF. The CDR3 region has the DNA TGCAGCGCCTTAGGTGGTAGCTATGGCTACACCTTC.

The CDR3 coding sequence is TGTGCCAGCATCTCACCGGCTAGCGGGAGGAATGAGCAGTTCTTC. Protein sequence: CASISPASGRNEQFF. The V and J genes are TRBV27 and TRBJ2-1; TRBD2 matches at 11 bases. Trimming removed 7 bases from V and 7 bases from J; junction bases left unmatched: 9. The CDR3 runs 15 residues. The germline V gene encodes CDR1 MNHEY and CDR2 SMNVEV (reference sequence).

The chain links TRBV18 to TRBJ2-5; the match to TRBD2 covers 7 bases. Trimming cost V 6 bases and J 5 bases; bases outside gene matches: 6. This CDR3 is 13 amino acids long. CDR1 is KGHSH, CDR2 LQKENI, per germline. The CDR3 DNA follows: TGTGCCAGCTCTCAAGGACTAGTTGAGACCCAGTACTTC. As protein: CASSQGLVETQYF.

A few counts support this clonotype. The chain links TRBV7-2 to TRBJ1-2, with D perhaps matching TRBD1 (5 bases). With 5 bases removed from V and 2 bases from J, the gap between germline ends came to 18 bases. In germline, CDR1 is SGHTA, CDR2 FQGNSA. CDR3 length equals 16 residues. DNA for the CDR3: TGTGCCAGCAGCCCGCAGGCGGGGGGAGCGAACTATGGCTACACCTTC. It is translated as CASSPQAGGANYGYTF.

The genes are TRBV7-3 and TRBJ2-1; 10 bases map to TRBD1. This CDR3 has 18 amino acids. Trimming at V came to 4 bases and at J to 1 base, leaving 10 bases not matched to a gene. Germline CDR1 reads SGHTA; CDR2 reads FQGTGA. The CDR3 bases are TGTGCCAGCAGCTCCCTGGCCGGACAGGGGGGGTCCTACAATGAGCAGTTCTTC. Protein: CASSSLAGQGGSYNEQFF.

The V and J genes are TRBV20-1 and TRBJ2-5, with 13 bases matching TRBD2. The CDR3 is 14 residues long. Germline loops: CDR1 DFQATT, CDR2 SNEGSKA (reference sequence). Unmatched junction bases numbered 10, after V lost 4 bases and J lost 11 bases. The CDR3 sequence: CSATGTSGTGEQYF. CDR3 bases: TGCAGTGCTACCGGGACTAGCGGGACTGGTGAGCAGTACTTC.

This chain joins TRBV4-1 and TRBJ2-4, with 9 bases lining up with TRBD1. The assigned J gene may be wrong: the sequence end matches TRBJ2-7 better. CDR3 size: 19 residues. From germline, CDR1 is MGHRA and CDR2 YSYEKL. In DNA form, the CDR3 reads TGCGCCAGCAGCCAAGAAAGTCCTCACGGACAGGGGCTAACTTCCGAGCAGTACTTC. This gives the protein CASSQESPHGQGLTSEQYF.